A selection of T cell receptor beta chains follows, all from one sample in a study of OX40 agonist ivuxolimab in advanced cancers. Only in-frame clones appear in the TCRdb table, and some are missing; sequencing was by immunoSEQ multiplex PCR. The table shows about 100,000 clones, with over 75% occurring only once. The input for sequencing was CD4+ or CD8+ T cells sorted from blood, taken in a trial of the OX40 agonist ivuxolimab. The receptor source for this set is an adult with an advanced solid tumor such as melanoma, head and neck, liver or kidney cancer. The CDR3 runs from the conserved cysteine through the conserved F or W. Fields, in order: V gene, D gene, clone size, J gene, CDR3 DNA, CDR3 protein. D genes are given only for firm matches. Some rows have no size entry. The others give once, few or many, or a class for an expanded clone.

v_call: TRBV28
d_call: .
clone_size: .
j_call: TRBJ1-1
cdr3_nt: TGTGCCAGCAGTCTCAGGGGAACTGAAGCTTTCTTT
cdr3_aa: CASSLRGTEAFF

v_call: TRBV5-1
d_call: .
clone_size: .
j_call: TRBJ1-6
cdr3_nt: TGCGCCAGCAGCTTCGGGGACTCAGTCAGATCACCCCTCCACTTT
cdr3_aa: CASSFGDSVRSPLHF

v_call: TRBV28
d_call: .
clone_size: once
j_call: TRBJ2-7
cdr3_nt: TGTGCCAGCAGCACCCACGACAGGCCCTACGAGCAGTACTTC
cdr3_aa: CASSTHDRPYEQYF

v_call: TRBV15
d_call: .
clone_size: .
j_call: TRBJ2-3
cdr3_nt: TGTGCCACCAGCAGAGATAGGGTAGCTTTGCAGTATTTT
cdr3_aa: CATSRDRVALQYF

v_call: TRBV27
d_call: TRBD1
clone_size: once
j_call: TRBJ2-2
cdr3_nt: TGTGCCAGCACTCGTGGACAGGGTTTCACCGGGGAGCTGTTTTTT
cdr3_aa: CASTRGQGFTGELFF

v_call: TRBV28
d_call: .
clone_size: .
j_call: TRBJ1-2
cdr3_nt: TGTGCCAGCAGAACACCGGGACGAGATGGGGGCTACACCTTC
cdr3_aa: CASRTPGRDGGYTF

v_call: TRBV5-1
d_call: TRBD1
clone_size: .
j_call: TRBJ2-2
cdr3_nt: TGCGCCAGCAGCCCATGGACAGGCCTAACCGGGGAGCTGTTTTTT
cdr3_aa: CASSPWTGLTGELFF

v_call: TRBV5-3
d_call: TRBD1
clone_size: .
j_call: TRBJ1-2
cdr3_nt: TGTGCCAGAAGCTTGAAGGGGGGACAGACTAACTATGGCTACACCTTC
cdr3_aa: CARSLKGGQTNYGYTF

v_call: TRBV6-1
d_call: .
clone_size: .
j_call: TRBJ1-1
cdr3_nt: TGTGCCAGCAGTGACCTATTGGGGGCCGGTGAAGCTTTCTTT
cdr3_aa: CASSDLLGAGEAFF

v_call: TRBV6-5
d_call: .
clone_size: once
j_call: TRBJ2-6
cdr3_nt: TGTGCCAGCAGTTACTCGAGGACAGCTGGGGCCAACGTCCTGACTTTC
cdr3_aa: CASSYSRTAGANVLTF

v_call: TRBV6-5
d_call: .
clone_size: .
j_call: TRBJ2-7
cdr3_nt: TGTGCCAGCAGTTACTCGTATTCCTCCTACGAGCAGTACTTC
cdr3_aa: CASSYSYSSYEQYF

v_call: TRBV19
d_call: TRBD2
clone_size: .
j_call: TRBJ2-7
cdr3_nt: TGTGCCAGTAGTCCACGACTAGCGGGGGCCTCCTACGAGCAGTACTTC
cdr3_aa: CASSPRLAGASYEQYF

v_call: TRBV5-1
d_call: .
clone_size: .
j_call: TRBJ1-2
cdr3_nt: TGCGCCAGCAGCACCCAACAGGGAGGGATTGATGGCTACACCTTC
cdr3_aa: CASSTQQGGIDGYTF

v_call: TRBV5-6
d_call: .
clone_size: .
j_call: TRBJ1-6
cdr3_nt: TGTGCCAGCAGCATCACGAATGTCCTTTCACCCCTCCACTTT
cdr3_aa: CASSITNVLSPLHF

v_call: TRBV27
d_call: TRBD2
clone_size: .
j_call: TRBJ2-7
cdr3_nt: TGTGCCAGCAGTTCGATAGCGGGAGGGAATTACGAGCAGTACTTC
cdr3_aa: CASSSIAGGNYEQYF

v_call: TRBV5-1
d_call: .
clone_size: .
j_call: TRBJ2-1
cdr3_nt: TGCGCCAGCAGCTTGATAGGGGGGGATGAGCAGTTCTTC
cdr3_aa: CASSLIGGDEQFF

v_call: TRBV6-5
d_call: .
clone_size: .
j_call: TRBJ2-5
cdr3_nt: TGTGCCAGCAGTTACACCAGGGGGAGGGGAGAGACCCAGTACTTC
cdr3_aa: CASSYTRGRGETQYF

v_call: TRBV7-8
d_call: .
clone_size: .
j_call: TRBJ1-3
cdr3_nt: TGTGCCAGCAGCTTGGGTACAGGGAACTCTGGAAACACCATATATTTT
cdr3_aa: CASSLGTGNSGNTIYF

v_call: TRBV28
d_call: .
clone_size: .
j_call: TRBJ2-7
cdr3_nt: TGTGCCAGCAGTCGGGACTCGCCCTACGAGCAGTACTTC
cdr3_aa: CASSRDSPYEQYF

v_call: TRBV7-9
d_call: TRBD2
clone_size: .
j_call: TRBJ2-3
cdr3_nt: TGTGCCAGCAGCTTTGGTTTAGCGGGGAGCACAGATACGCAGTATTTT
cdr3_aa: CASSFGLAGSTDTQYF

v_call: TRBV11-2
d_call: TRBD1
clone_size: .
j_call: TRBJ1-2
cdr3_nt: TGTGCCAGCAGCCGGCGGGACAGCGGCTACACCTTC
cdr3_aa: CASSRRDSGYTF

v_call: TRBV19
d_call: TRBD1
clone_size: few
j_call: TRBJ1-2
cdr3_nt: TGTGCCAGTAGTTGGCGCAGGGGGGGCGGCTACACCTTC
cdr3_aa: CASSWRRGGGYTF

v_call: TRBV12-5
d_call: TRBD1
clone_size: .
j_call: TRBJ2-3
cdr3_nt: TGTGCTAGTGGTTTGGGGGGACAGAGCACAGATACGCAGTATTTT
cdr3_aa: CASGLGGQSTDTQYF

v_call: TRBV29-1
d_call: TRBD1
clone_size: .
j_call: TRBJ2-7
cdr3_nt: TGCAGCGTCTGGACCGGGACAGGGCGTTACGAGCAGTACTTC
cdr3_aa: CSVWTGTGRYEQYF

v_call: TRBV5-4
d_call: .
clone_size: .
j_call: TRBJ2-7
cdr3_nt: TGTGCCAGCAGCCTATTCGGAGGGTACTCCTACGAGCAGTACTTC
cdr3_aa: CASSLFGGYSYEQYF

v_call: TRBV4-2
d_call: .
clone_size: .
j_call: TRBJ1-2
cdr3_nt: TGTGCCAGCAGCCAAGGGCGGGAGGCCTATGGCTACACCTTC
cdr3_aa: CASSQGREAYGYTF

v_call: TRBV7-7
d_call: .
clone_size: .
j_call: TRBJ2-5
cdr3_nt: TGTGCCAGCAGCGCGACCGGACCGAAAGAGACCCAGTACTTC
cdr3_aa: CASSATGPKETQYF

v_call: TRBV28
d_call: TRBD1
clone_size: .
j_call: TRBJ2-1
cdr3_nt: TGTGCCAGCAGCATGGACAGGGTGAGGAGTGAGCAGTTCTTC
cdr3_aa: CASSMDRVRSEQFF

v_call: TRBV21-1
d_call: .
clone_size: .
j_call: TRBJ2-7
cdr3_nt: TGTGCCAGCAGCACAGCGGGAGGGCCCCTCGAGCAGTACTTC
cdr3_aa: CASSTAGGPLEQYF

v_call: TRBV5-6
d_call: TRBD1
clone_size: .
j_call: TRBJ1-1
cdr3_nt: TGTGCCAGCAGCTCTTGGACAGGAGAAAACACTGAAGCTTTCTTT
cdr3_aa: CASSSWTGENTEAFF

v_call: TRBV7-6
d_call: .
clone_size: few
j_call: TRBJ1-5
cdr3_nt: TGTGCCAGCAGCTTAGGAAGGAGACAGCCCCAGCATTTT
cdr3_aa: CASSLGRRQPQHF

v_call: TRBV20-1
d_call: .
clone_size: .
j_call: TRBJ2-1
cdr3_nt: TGCAGTGCTAGGAGGACAGATGAGCAGTTCTTC
cdr3_aa: CSARRTDEQFF

v_call: TRBV5-6
d_call: TRBD1
clone_size: .
j_call: TRBJ1-2
cdr3_nt: TGTGCCAGCAGCCCCCCCGGGACAGGGGGCAACTATGGCTACACCTTC
cdr3_aa: CASSPPGTGGNYGYTF

v_call: TRBV9
d_call: .
clone_size: .
j_call: TRBJ2-5
cdr3_nt: TGTGCCAGCAGCGTAGGGCGGTGGGAGACCCAGTACTTC
cdr3_aa: CASSVGRWETQYF

v_call: TRBV7-9
d_call: .
clone_size: .
j_call: TRBJ1-4
cdr3_nt: TGTGCCAGCAGCTCCCCTACGGGGGCTCTTGAAAAACTGTTTTTT
cdr3_aa: CASSSPTGALEKLFF

v_call: TRBV30
d_call: .
clone_size: .
j_call: TRBJ1-1
cdr3_nt: TGTGCCTGGAGTGTACGCGTAGGACCCTTGAACACTGAAGCTTTCTTT
cdr3_aa: CAWSVRVGPLNTEAFF

v_call: TRBV27
d_call: TRBD1
clone_size: .
j_call: TRBJ1-1
cdr3_nt: TGTGCCAGCGGATACGGACAGGGTGCCACTGAAGCTTTCTTT
cdr3_aa: CASGYGQGATEAFF

v_call: TRBV5-4
d_call: .
clone_size: .
j_call: TRBJ1-1
cdr3_nt: TGTGCCAGCAGCTTGGCCGGAGGGCGACCGAACACTGAAGCTTTCTTT
cdr3_aa: CASSLAGGRPNTEAFF

v_call: TRBV28
d_call: .
clone_size: .
j_call: TRBJ1-2
cdr3_nt: TGTGCCAGCAGGAGGGTGGACTATGGCTACACCTTC
cdr3_aa: CASRRVDYGYTF

v_call: TRBV5-4
d_call: TRBD1
clone_size: .
j_call: TRBJ1-3
cdr3_nt: TGTGCCAGCAGCCCAGGACAGGGGAGGCACGGAAACACCATATATTTT
cdr3_aa: CASSPGQGRHGNTIYF

v_call: TRBV5-1
d_call: .
clone_size: .
j_call: TRBJ1-2
cdr3_nt: TGCGCCAGCAGCTTGGGTGGGGGGAGAAACTATGGCTACACCTTC
cdr3_aa: CASSLGGGRNYGYTF

v_call: TRBV27
d_call: .
clone_size: .
j_call: TRBJ2-7
cdr3_nt: TGTGCCAGCAGACCGCAGGGGAGGGCCTACGAGCAGTACTTC
cdr3_aa: CASRPQGRAYEQYF

v_call: TRBV5-4
d_call: .
clone_size: .
j_call: TRBJ2-1
cdr3_nt: TGTGCCAGCAGCTTCCTTACGGGAAGCGGTTACAATGAGCAGTTCTTC
cdr3_aa: CASSFLTGSGYNEQFF

v_call: TRBV5-6
d_call: TRBD2
clone_size: .
j_call: TRBJ2-3
cdr3_nt: TGTGCCAGCAGCTTGGGGCTAGCGGGAGGAAGGGGCCGCACAGATACGCAGTATTTT
cdr3_aa: CASSLGLAGGRGRTDTQYF

v_call: TRBV5-1
d_call: TRBD2
clone_size: .
j_call: TRBJ2-3
cdr3_nt: TGCGCCAGCAGCCCCGGACTAGCGGGCGGCCAGGATACGCAGTATTTT
cdr3_aa: CASSPGLAGGQDTQYF

v_call: TRBV5-1
d_call: .
clone_size: .
j_call: TRBJ2-1
cdr3_nt: TGCGCCAGCAGCTTGGCTCCCCCGGGGCGGGGAAGCTCCTACAATGAGCAGTTCTTC
cdr3_aa: CASSLAPPGRGSSYNEQFF

v_call: TRBV19
d_call: .
clone_size: .
j_call: TRBJ1-1
cdr3_nt: TGTGCCAGTAGTATGTACCAGCAGAACACTGAAGCTTTCTTT
cdr3_aa: CASSMYQQNTEAFF